The next 15 T cell receptor beta chains were all read from a single sample in a study of blood T cells in healthy people across ages. Through a sample-barcoded 5' primer and a J-beta primer mix, a second PCR was run for roughly 6 to 11 cycles. In TCRdb, the 5' RACE reads were re-called with MiXCR into one record per CDR3 protein. The sample includes 650,000 to 950,000 distinct CDR3 sequences, around two fifths of them seen just once. The sequenced sample consisted of blood. These receptors were obtained from a man aged 55 to 69 in good health.

The V call is TRBV6-2 or TRBV6-3, the J call TRBJ2-1; TRBD2 aligns across 9 bases. The DNA end is more similar to TRBJ2-7, so the J call may be wrong. Per germline, CDR1 MNHEY and CDR2 SVGEGT. The CDR3 totals 16 residues. As DNA, the CDR3 is TGTGCCAGCAGTTACCGGGCGGGACTAGCCTACAATGAGCAGTACTTC. It specifies CASSYRAGLAYNEQYF.

This clonotype was counted once. The chain recombines TRBV5-1 with TRBJ2-3; D is possibly TRBD2 (6 bases). The CDR3 runs 13 residues. V was clipped by 3 bases and J by 4 bases, with 9 bases between them. Germline CDR1 is SGHRS and CDR2 is YFSETQ. CDR3 loop: CASSSDYPDTQYF. For the CDR3, the DNA is TGCGCCAGCAGCTCGGACTATCCAGATACGCAGTATTTT.

The chain is built from TRBV7-8 and TRBJ1-1, with D unresolved. The V end was cut by 5 bases, the J end by 6 bases, with 10 bases between. The germline gives CDR1 SGHVS, CDR2 FQNEAQ. This CDR3 has 12 amino acids. This CDR3 reads CASSPAQAEAFF. CDR3 nucleotides: TGTGCCAGCAGCCCCGCCCAGGCTGAAGCTTTCTTT.

The chain couples TRBV4-3 to TRBJ2-5; D perhaps matches TRBD2 (6 bases). The CDR3 is made up of 17 amino acids. Trimming pared 1 base from V and 1 base from J, leaving 16 bases between. CDR1 is LGHNA, CDR2 YSLEER, per germline. CDR3 loop: CASSQVYAGYPQETQYF. For the CDR3, the DNA is TGCGCCAGCAGCCAAGTTTATGCGGGGTACCCCCAAGAGACCCAGTACTTC.

This rearrangement joins TRBV6-1 to TRBJ2-6, with D perhaps being TRBD1 or TRBD2 (5 bases each). The V gene lost 6 bases and the J gene lost 1 base, with 10 bases spanning the gap. The germline V gene encodes CDR1 MNHNS and CDR2 SASEGT. The CDR3 is made up of 15 amino acids. The CDR3 here is CASRGEPSGANVLTF. For the CDR3, the DNA is TGTGCCAGCAGGGGGGAGCCGTCTGGGGCCAACGTCCTGACTTTC.

This chain joins TRBV20-1 and TRBJ1-1, with 7 bases matching TRBD1. CDR3 length: 14 residues. The germline V gene encodes CDR1 DFQATT and CDR2 SNEGSKA (reference sequence). The V and J ends lost 3 bases and 0 bases, in that order; junction bases with no gene match: 4. This CDR3 is CSASRGQLNTEAFF. CDR3 coding DNA: TGCAGTGCTAGTCGGGGACAGTTGAACACTGAAGCTTTCTTT.

CDR3 nucleotides: TGTGCCAGCAGTCCCCGGAGGGTGGGTCAGCCCCAGCATTTT. It yields the protein CASSPRRVGQPQHF. The chain uses TRBV6-5 and TRBJ1-5; D not certain. CDR3 length: 14 residues. Germline assignment: CDR1 MNHEY and CDR2 SVGAGI. Trimming left V 5 bases short and J 6 bases short, with 14 bases between.

This clonotype was recorded many times. The chain uses TRBV6-5 and TRBJ2-5; no clear D. CDR1 is MNHEY and CDR2 is SVGAGI in the germline V gene. The CDR3 totals 13 residues. Trimming stripped 9 bases from V and 3 bases from J, with 14 bases between. CDR3 region: CASYDVGEETQYF. CDR3 sequence (DNA): TGTGCCAGTTACGACGTTGGGGAAGAGACCCAGTACTTC.

The rearrangement joins TRBV30 to TRBJ2-1; D gene uncertain. V lost 2 bases and J lost 10, with 18 bases in between. The germline V gene encodes CDR1 GTSNPN and CDR2 SVGIG (reference sequence). The CDR3 loop spans 14 amino acids. The CDR3 nucleotides read TGTGCCTGGAGTCGCCCGGGCCCCCTTTTGGAGCAGTTCTTC. Protein sequence: CAWSRPGPLLEQFF.

This clonotype has just one count. The chain joins TRBV6-5 to TRBJ2-5; D is unresolved. The CDR3 covers 16 residues. CDR1 is MNHEY and CDR2 is SVGAGI in the germline V gene. V shed 6 bases and J shed 0 bases, with 17 bases lying between them. The CDR3 loop reads CASRSGSALHQETQYF. CDR3 bases: TGTGCCAGCAGGTCTGGGTCAGCTTTACACCAAGAGACCCAGTACTTC.

The chain links TRBV29-1 to TRBJ1-1; D perhaps matches TRBD1 (6 bases). V shed 4 bases and J shed 4 bases, with 10 bases lying between them. Germline CDR1 is SQVTM and CDR2 is ANQGSEA. The CDR3 is made up of 12 amino acids. The CDR3 coding sequence is TGCAGCGTTGGAGGGGGAGGCACTGAAGCTTTCTTT. This sequence encodes CSVGGGGTEAFF.

The table lists this clonotype with a few counts. The gene calls are TRBV7-2 and TRBJ2-7; the match to TRBD1 covers 9 bases. From germline, CDR1 is SGHTA and CDR2 FQGNSA. V trimming: 1 base; J trimming: 0 bases; junction bases outside the gene matches: 4. The CDR3 consists of 16 residues. The CDR3 DNA reads TGTGCCAGCAGCTTAGAGACAGGGGGACCCTCCTACGAGCAGTACTTC. Translated: CASSLETGGPSYEQYF.

The chain carries TRBV11-2 and TRBJ2-1; 9 positions agree with TRBD2. The V and J ends lost 1 base and 12 bases, in that order; junction bases with no gene match: 10. CDR3 length: 15 amino acids. Germline V gives CDR1 SGHAT, CDR2 FQNNGV. The CDR3 DNA reads as TGTGCCAGCAGCTTAGTTCCCATTAGCGGGGGAGGGCAGTTCTTC. Amino acid sequence: CASSLVPISGGGQFF.

CDR3 loop: CSARDQAEAFF. The CDR3 region has the DNA TGCAGTGCTAGAGACCAGGCTGAAGCTTTCTTT. This rearrangement joins TRBV20-1 to TRBJ1-1; D is undetermined. Between the trimmed V and J ends, which lost 0 bases and 6 bases, there was a span of 5 bases. This CDR3 contains 11 residues. Germline values: CDR1 DFQATT, CDR2 SNEGSKA (reference sequence).

This clonotype has a handful of counts. The chain recombines TRBV7-6 with TRBJ2-3; D may match TRBD1 or TRBD2 (6 bases each). The CDR3 spans 16 residues. From germline, CDR1 is SGHVS and CDR2 FNYEAQ. Trimming took off 2 bases at V and 0 bases at J, with 12 bases between the two ends. CDR3 sequence: CASSLLPGASTDTQYF. The CDR3 region has the DNA TGTGCCAGCAGCTTACTCCCGGGGGCAAGCACAGATACGCAGTATTTT.